The next 17 T cell receptor beta chains were all read from a single sample in a study of blood T cell repertoires in COVID-19. The method was immunoSEQ multiplex PCR; TCRdb's version includes in-frame clones alone and lacks a portion of them. The sample contains under 300,000 clones, 75% to 85% of which appear only once. Source material: peripheral blood. The receptors here all came from a man between 35 and 55 years old who had recovered from COVID-19.

In DNA, the CDR3 is TGTGCCAGCAGTTACTCGAGGACTAATAACGAGCAGTACTTC. Protein product: CASSYSRTNNEQYF. The genes are TRBV6-5 and TRBJ2-7; a possible D gene is TRBD2 (6 bases). Germline CDR1 is MNHEY and CDR2 is SVGAGI. The CDR3 length is 14 residues. Trimming stripped 0 bases from V and 5 bases from J, with 11 bases between.

V is TRBV6-6 and J is TRBJ2-7; possibly TRBD2 for D (6 bases). The CDR3 sequence is 14 residues long. Per germline, CDR1 MNHNY and CDR2 SVGAGI (reference sequence). The V and J ends lost 2 bases and 2 bases respectively, with 10 bases between them. The CDR3 DNA follows: TGTGCCAGCAGTTACGCAGCGGGTGCCTACGAGCAGTACTTC. Protein sequence: CASSYAAGAYEQYF.

The chain carries TRBV6-5 and TRBJ1-1; a possible D gene is TRBD1 (6 bases). Germline V gene data show CDR1 as MNHEY and CDR2 as SVGAGI. Trimming pared 2 bases from V and 7 bases from J, leaving 11 bases between. The length of the CDR3 is 13 residues. The CDR3 is CASSYGQFGEAFF. CDR3 in DNA: TGTGCCAGCAGTTACGGACAGTTCGGTGAAGCTTTCTTT.

Written as DNA, the CDR3 is TGTGCCAGTAGTATCTGGACAGGGGGTGAAAAACTGTTTTTT. Amino acid sequence: CASSIWTGGEKLFF. This chain connects TRBV19 to TRBJ1-4, with 10 bases identical to TRBD1. Germline CDR1 reads LNHDA; CDR2 reads SQIVND (reference sequence). The CDR3 covers 14 residues. Unmatched junction bases numbered 2, after V lost 3 bases and J lost 7 bases.

The chain combines TRBV10-3 with TRBJ1-1, with D maybe TRBD1 (6 bases). V was cut by 4 bases and J by 5 bases, with 11 bases left in between. This CDR3 is 13 amino acids long. The V gene's germline CDR1 is ENHRY and CDR2 SYGVKD. The CDR3 is CAISAGVDTEAFF. Here the CDR3 DNA reads TGTGCCATCAGTGCAGGGGTTGATACTGAAGCTTTCTTT.

In nucleotides, the CDR3 is TGTGCCAGCCTACAGGGGGACCAGCCCCAGCATTTT. Translating it yields CASLQGDQPQHF. The genes are TRBV6-1 and TRBJ1-5; 8 bases match TRBD1. Germline CDR1 reads MNHNS; CDR2 reads SASEGT. CDR3 size: 12 residues. J was trimmed by 7 bases and V by 8 bases; bases with no gene match: 4.

V gene TRBV19 combines with J gene TRBJ1-6; tentative D call: TRBD1 (6 bases). The V end lost 3 bases, the J end lost 9 bases, and 15 bases lay between the germline ends. The CDR3 contains 15 residues. Germline V gives CDR1 LNHDA, CDR2 SQIVND (reference sequence). DNA for the CDR3: TGTGCCAGTAGTATTGGGCAGGGGCTAGGTTCACCCCTCCACTTT. Translating gives CASSIGQGLGSPLHF.

The chain links TRBV4-3 to TRBJ1-6, with D unclear. CDR3 length equals 15 residues. The germline V gene has CDR1 LGHNA and CDR2 YSLEER. Between the trimmed V and J ends, which lost 0 bases and 5 bases, there was a span of 8 bases. The CDR3 is CASSQDRTNNSPLHF. The CDR3 DNA is TGCGCCAGCAGCCAAGACCGGACTAATAATTCACCCCTCCACTTT.

The gene calls are TRBV6-5 and TRBJ1-2; 8 nucleotides match TRBD1. Germline CDR1 and CDR2: MNHEY and SVGAGI. Trimming at V came to 0 bases and at J to 12 bases, leaving 9 bases not matched to a gene. This CDR3 comprises 14 residues. As DNA, the CDR3 is TGTGCCAGCAGTTACTCGAGGAGGACAGGGATAAACACCTTC. The encoded protein is CASSYSRRTGINTF.

The chain joins TRBV9 to TRBJ2-1, with 12 bases lining up with TRBD2. The CDR3 covers 14 residues. The V segment lost 0 bases and the J segment 12 bases; nucleotides outside the gene matches: 4. Germline V CDR1 and CDR2: SGDLS, YYNGEE. The CDR3 DNA is TGTGCCAGCAGCGTAGACCTAGCGGGGGGGCGGCAGTTCTTC. Encoded protein: CASSVDLAGGRQFF.

The chain combines TRBV11-3 with TRBJ2-7, with TRBD1 matching 7 bases. Trimming removed 5 bases from V and 0 bases from J; junction bases left unmatched: 7. CDR1 SGHNT and CDR2 YENEEA come from the germline V gene. CDR3 length: 15 amino acids. The CDR3, as DNA: TGTGCCAGCAGCCCTCGATACAGGGGCTCCTACGAGCAGTACTTC. The encoded protein is CASSPRYRGSYEQYF.

V and J are TRBV30 and TRBJ2-5, with 13 bases lining up with TRBD2. J was trimmed by 5 bases and V by 4 bases; bases with no gene match: 22. The CDR3 length is 20 residues. From germline, CDR1 is GTSNPN and CDR2 SVGIG (reference sequence). DNA of the CDR3: TGTGCCTGGACCCCCCCCTCCGGGACTAGCGGGACACACTCACGGGAGACCCAGTACTTC. Protein product: CAWTPPSGTSGTHSRETQYF.

In its sample, this clone was seen once. The DNA for the CDR3 is TGTGCCAGCAGCCCCGGCGGAGGACCCACAGATACGCAGTATTTT. Translation gives CASSPGGGPTDTQYF. V is TRBV3-1 (or the pseudogene TRBV3-2) and J is TRBJ2-3, with D perhaps matching TRBD2 (5 bases). CDR1 is LGHDT, CDR2 YNNKEL, per germline (reference sequence). The CDR3 length is 15 residues. Trimming cost V 4 bases and J 2 bases, with 13 bases left between them.

V is TRBV11-3 and J is TRBJ2-3; TRBD1 matches at 9 bases. There are 17 residues in the CDR3. From germline, CDR1 is SGHNT and CDR2 YENEEA. The J segment lost 5 bases and the V segment lost 5 bases, leaving 14 bases of the junction unmatched. CDR3: CASSNLPGTGQKDTQYF. Here the CDR3 DNA reads TGTGCCAGCAGCAATCTCCCCGGGACAGGGCAGAAAGATACGCAGTATTTT.

The CDR3: CAISGDSVGNYTF. CDR3 sequence (DNA): TGTGCCATCAGTGGGGACTCCGTGGGGAATTACACCTTC. The rearrangement links TRBV10-3 to TRBJ1-2, with TRBD1 as a possible D gene (5 bases). Trimming removed 4 bases from V and 11 bases from J, with 17 bases in between. CDR1 and CDR2 (germline): ENHRY, SYGVKD. CDR3 length equals 13 residues.

This chain connects TRBV6-7 to TRBJ2-1, with D possibly TRBD2 on 5 matching bases. TRBV6-7 counts as an open reading frame of uncertain function. The CDR3 runs 19 residues. V was trimmed by 0 bases and J by 2 bases, leaving 20 bases between them. In DNA, the CDR3 is TGTGCCAGCAGTTACTCGAGAGGTAGGACTTTTTTAACCTACAATGAGCAGTTCTTC. As protein: CASSYSRGRTFLTYNEQFF.

The rearrangement uses TRBV6-2 or TRBV6-3 and TRBJ1-1; no definite D call. The CDR3 covers 18 residues. Germline V lookup: CDR1 MNHEY, CDR2 SVGEGT. Trimming stripped 0 bases from V and 0 bases from J, with 17 bases between. The CDR3 loop reads CASSYSFYMGSLNTEAFF. In nucleotides, the CDR3 is TGTGCCAGCAGTTACTCGTTTTACATGGGCAGCTTGAACACTGAAGCTTTCTTT.